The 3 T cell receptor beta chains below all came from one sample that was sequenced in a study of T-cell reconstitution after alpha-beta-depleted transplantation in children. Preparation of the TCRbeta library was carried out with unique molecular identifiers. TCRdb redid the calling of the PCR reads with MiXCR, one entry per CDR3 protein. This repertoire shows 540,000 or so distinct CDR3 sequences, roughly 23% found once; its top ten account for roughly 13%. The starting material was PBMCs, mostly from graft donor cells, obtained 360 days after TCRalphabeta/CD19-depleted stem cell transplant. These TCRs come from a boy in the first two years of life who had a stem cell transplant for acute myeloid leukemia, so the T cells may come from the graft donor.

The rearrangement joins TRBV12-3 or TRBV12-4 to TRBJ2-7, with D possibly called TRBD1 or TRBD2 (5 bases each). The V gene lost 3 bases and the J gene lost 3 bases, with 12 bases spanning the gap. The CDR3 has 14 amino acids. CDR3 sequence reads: CASSFRDGLYEQYF. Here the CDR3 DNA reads TGTGCCAGCAGTTTCAGGGACGGACTCTACGAGCAGTACTTC.

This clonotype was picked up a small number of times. The CDR3 reads CASSLHRSSGANVLTF. CDR3 coding DNA: TGTGCCAGCAGTTTACACCGGTCATCTGGGGCCAACGTCCTGACTTTC. This sequence joins TRBV28 and TRBJ2-6; no clear D. CDR3 length: 16 amino acids. Trimming removed 2 bases at V and 1 base at J, with 9 bases between. The germline CDR1 and CDR2 sequences are MDHEN and SYDVKM.

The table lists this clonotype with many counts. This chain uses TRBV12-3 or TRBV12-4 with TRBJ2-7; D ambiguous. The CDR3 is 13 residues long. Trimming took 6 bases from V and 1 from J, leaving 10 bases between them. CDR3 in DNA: TGTGCCAGCAGGCCGTATCCATCCTACGAGCAGTACGTC. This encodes CASRPYPSYEQYV.